This T cell receptor beta chain was retrieved from a study of OX40 agonist ivuxolimab in advanced cancers. The timepoints at which blood was sampled were baseline, cycle 4 day 1, and cycle 7 day 1. On this clone: Its antigen remains unidentified.

Measured with immunoSEQ multiplex PCR; TCRdb has only the in-frame clones, and not every one. The table has 49,000 or so clones, about 83% seen once; the top ten hold more than 13%. Study-level results: Mean expanded clone counts were higher in CD8+ than CD4+ T cells.

The V end was cut by 8 bases, the J end by 1 base, with 8 bases between. Germline V gives CDR1 SNHLY, CDR2 FYNNEI. The CDR3 is 12 amino acids. Specimen: CD4+ or CD8+ T cells sorted from blood, collected in a trial of the OX40 agonist ivuxolimab. The sequence was collected from an adult with an advanced solid tumor such as melanoma, head and neck, liver or kidney cancer. This chain connects TRBV2 to TRBJ1-1; D perhaps matches TRBD1 (5 bases). The CDR3 here is CASRTRNTEAFF. In DNA, the CDR3 is TGTGCCAGCCGGACAAGGAACACTGAAGCTTTCTTT.